These 9 T cell receptor beta chains were sequenced from one sample in a study of shared clonotypes between healthy human individuals. Here immunoSEQ multiplex PCR was the method, and the copy in TCRdb shows in-frame clones only, minus some. The sample lists 2,100,000 or so clones, 90% to 97% seen once, with less than 0.15% in the top ten. Source material: naive CD4+ T cells sorted from blood. Subset here: CD45RA+ positively selected. These receptors all come from a man aged 18 to 30 in good health.

V and J are TRBV2 and TRBJ1-2; no definite D call. Germline V gives CDR1 SNHLY, CDR2 FYNNEI. The CDR3 consists of 14 residues. V was trimmed by 2 bases and J by 5 bases, leaving 12 bases between them. The CDR3 spells CASSESTVSYGYTF. CDR3 nucleotides: TGTGCCAGCAGTGAATCAACAGTCTCTTATGGCTACACCTTC.

The chain carries TRBV5-5 and TRBJ1-4; 12 bases match TRBD1. Per germline, CDR1 SGHKS and CDR2 YYEKEE (reference sequence). The CDR3 length is 16 residues. V was pared by 3 bases and J by 3 bases, with 3 bases of the junction left unmatched. The CDR3 DNA follows: TGTGCCAGCAGCTCGGGACAGGGGGCGTCTAATGAAAAACTGTTTTTT. This codes for CASSSGQGASNEKLFF. The complete variable domain, with remaining parts taken from reference TRBV5-5 and TRBJ1-4, reads DAGVTQSPTHLIKTRGQQVTLRCSPISGHKSVSWYQQVLGQGPQFIFQYYEKEERGRGNFPDRFSARQFPNYSSELNVNALLLGDSALYLCASSSGQGASNEKLFFGSGTQLSVL.

The genes are TRBV4-3 and TRBJ2-7; 11 positions agree with TRBD2. CDR1 and CDR2 (germline): LGHNA, YSLEER. The V gene end was trimmed by 4 bases and the J gene end by 2 bases; junction bases not matched to a gene: 7. This CDR3 has 16 amino acids. CDR3 protein: CASSRSLAGGPYEQYF. The CDR3 region has the DNA TGCGCCAGCAGCCGCAGTCTAGCGGGAGGTCCCTACGAGCAGTACTTC.

V is TRBV7-9 and J is TRBJ2-4, with D hard to call. The germline V and J ends were trimmed by 1 base and 0 bases, with 13 bases remaining between them. The CDR3 runs to 17 residues. Germline values: CDR1 SEHNR, CDR2 FQNEAQ (reference sequence). The CDR3 sequence: CASSLEVTGLAKNIQYF. The CDR3 DNA is TGTGCCAGCAGCTTAGAAGTGACGGGCTTAGCCAAAAACATTCAGTACTTC.

V and J are TRBV7-2 and TRBJ2-7, with TRBD2 matching 9 bases. The J segment lost 3 bases and the V segment lost 4 bases, leaving 7 bases of the junction unmatched. CDR3 length: 15 residues. Germline CDR1 SGHTA, CDR2 FQGNSA. CDR3 sequence (DNA): TGTGCCAGCAGCTCGCAGCGGGGGGCCCACTACGAGCAGTACTTC. Amino acids: CASSSQRGAHYEQYF.

The chain combines TRBV5-1 with TRBJ1-4; TRBD1 might be the D (5 bases). CDR1 and CDR2 from the germline V gene are SGHRS and YFSETQ. This CDR3 region has 18 residues. V was trimmed by 4 bases and J by 0 bases, leaving 19 bases between them. DNA of the CDR3: TGCGCCAGCAGCGGCGGGGGGACCCCTTCTGCAACTAATGAAAAACTGTTTTTT. Amino acids: CASSGGGTPSATNEKLFF. Based on the CDR3 plus reference TRBV5-1 and TRBJ1-4, the full variable domain is KAGVTQTPRYLIKTRGQQVTLSCSPISGHRSVSWYQQTPGQGLQFLFEYFSETQRNKGNFPGRFSGRQFSNSRSEMNVSTLELGDSALYLCASSGGGTPSATNEKLFFGSGTQLSVL.

The chain uses TRBV11-2 and TRBJ2-7, with a possible D match to TRBD2 (5 bases). Germline lookup yields CDR1 SGHAT and CDR2 FQNNGV. The V and J ends lost 1 base and 4 bases respectively, with 11 bases between them. There are 14 residues in the CDR3. The CDR3 sequence: CASSLGGYGYEQYF. The CDR3 bases are TGTGCCAGCAGCTTAGGAGGGTATGGTTACGAGCAGTACTTC.

J is TRBJ2-5 and V is TRBV29-1; TRBD2 agrees at 10 bases. Per the germline V gene, CDR1 is SQVTM and CDR2 is ANQGSEA. The junction had 3 bases not matched to a gene; V was cut back by 4 bases and J by 1 base. This CDR3 is built from 14 residues. This CDR3 is CSVGGLATQETQYF. The CDR3 DNA sequence: TGCAGCGTTGGGGGACTAGCGACCCAAGAGACCCAGTACTTC.

This rearrangement joins TRBV5-1 to TRBJ1-2; the D is unclear. The CDR3 loop spans 16 amino acids. V was pared by 1 base and J by 0 bases, with 13 bases between. Germline CDR1 SGHRS, CDR2 YFSETQ. The DNA for the CDR3 is TGCGCCAGCAGCTTGTACCCAGACCAAACTAACTATGGCTACACCTTC. Translating it yields CASSLYPDQTNYGYTF.